These 24 T cell receptor beta chains came from one sample sequenced in a study of blood T cell repertoires in COVID-19. Assay used: immunoSEQ multiplex PCR; TCRdb lists only in-frame clones, some missing. The sample records some 210,000 clones, around nine tenths being singletons. Sequenced material: peripheral blood. The source of these receptors is a woman aged 40 to 50 who had recovered from COVID-19.

V usage is TRBV30 and J usage is TRBJ2-7, with TRBD1 matching 7 bases. CDR1 is GTSNPN, CDR2 SVGIG, per germline (reference sequence). V was clipped by 0 bases and J by 7 bases; unmatched bases: 6. CDR3 size: 13 residues. The CDR3 loop is CAWSVTAGGEQYF. For the CDR3, the DNA is TGTGCCTGGAGTGTAACGGCAGGGGGAGAGCAGTACTTC. Looking up the rest from reference TRBV30 and TRBJ2-7 gives the full variable domain: SQTIHQWPATLVQPVGSPLSLECTVEGTSNPNLYWYRQAAGRGLQLLFYSVGIGQISSEVPQNLSASRPQDRQFILSSKKLLLSDSGFYLCAWSVTAGGEQYFGPGTRLTVT.

J is TRBJ2-3 and V is TRBV30; D not certain. The CDR3 runs 11 residues. V shed 8 bases and J shed 2 bases, with 8 bases lying between them. In germline, CDR1 is GTSNPN, CDR2 SVGIG (reference sequence). CDR3 bases: TGTGCCACAACGCTCACAGATACGCAGTATTTT. Encoded protein: CATTLTDTQYF.

V gene TRBV18 combines with J gene TRBJ2-7; 10 bases align to TRBD2. The ends lost 6 bases at V and 2 bases at J; junction bases unmatched: 7. Germline-derived CDR1 and CDR2 are KGHSH and LQKENI. The CDR3 has 15 residues. DNA for the CDR3: TGTGCCAGCTCGCGGACTAGCGGACTCGCCTACGAGCAGTACTTC. Its translation: CASSRTSGLAYEQYF. Supplemented by reference TRBV18 and TRBJ2-7, the full variable domain reads NAGVMQNPRHLVRRRGQEARLRCSPMKGHSHVYWYRQLPEEGLKFMVYLQKENIIDESGMPKERFSAEFPKEGPSILRIQQVVRGDSAAYFCASSRTSGLAYEQYFGPGTRLTVT.

This chain connects TRBV18 to TRBJ1-4; TRBD1 matches 8 bases. The V segment lost 6 bases and the J segment 0 bases; nucleotides outside the gene matches: 12. Germline CDR1 KGHSH, CDR2 LQKENI. This CDR3 contains 18 residues. The CDR3 region is CASSPRGAGGSTNEKLFF. The CDR3, as DNA: TGTGCCAGCTCCCCTCGCGGCGCAGGGGGCTCAACTAATGAAAAACTGTTTTTT.

The J gene is TRBJ2-7, the V gene TRBV28; D remains unclear. V was cut by 1 base and J by 4 bases, with 14 bases left in between. CDR3 size: 15 residues. Germline lookup yields CDR1 MDHEN and CDR2 SYDVKM. CDR3 region: CASSLFPSPGYEQYF. CDR3 sequence (DNA): TGTGCCAGCAGTTTATTTCCGTCACCGGGTTACGAGCAGTACTTC.

V and J are TRBV5-1 and TRBJ2-5; 7 bases map to TRBD1. The CDR3 loop spans 16 amino acids. V dropped 0 bases and J dropped 4; count of bases not matched to a gene: 9. Germline CDR1 reads SGHRS; CDR2 reads YFSETQ. The CDR3 DNA follows: TGCGCCAGCAGCTTGGTTCTCGGGACAGTCAGAGAGACCCAGTACTTC. This codes for CASSLVLGTVRETQYF.

The chain has TRBV7-2 and TRBJ2-1; TRBD2 agrees at 9 bases. J was trimmed by 7 bases and V by 1 base; bases with no gene match: 8. The germline V gene has CDR1 SGHTA and CDR2 FQGNSA. The CDR3 has 16 residues. The CDR3 is CASSLVAGGARNEQFF. In DNA form, the CDR3 reads TGTGCCAGCAGCTTAGTGGCGGGAGGGGCGAGAAATGAGCAGTTCTTC.

This chain uses TRBV6-5 with TRBJ1-1; D ambiguous. Trimming took 5 bases from V and 5 from J, leaving 15 bases between them. CDR1 is MNHEY, CDR2 SVGAGI, per germline. The CDR3 sequence is 14 residues long. DNA for the CDR3: TGTGCCAGCAGTCAACGTTTTGATCGGACTGAAGCTTTCTTT. Its translation is CASSQRFDRTEAFF.

This chain uses TRBV25-1 with TRBJ2-3, with 10 bases matching TRBD2. CDR1 MGHDK and CDR2 SYGVNS come from the germline V gene. V was pared by 4 bases and J by 4 bases, with 5 bases of the junction left unmatched. CDR3 size: 15 residues. The DNA of the CDR3 is TGTGCCAGCAGTGTCCTAGCGGGAGTTGCAGATACGCAGTATTTT. The encoded protein is CASSVLAGVADTQYF.

The CDR3 is CASSLTGVEQYF. In DNA, the CDR3 is TGCGCCAGCAGCTTGACAGGGGTCGAGCAGTACTTC. V and J are TRBV5-1 and TRBJ2-7, with 7 bases matching TRBD1. Germline CDR1 SGHRS, CDR2 YFSETQ. The V and J ends lost 1 base and 6 bases, in that order; junction bases with no gene match: 1. This CDR3 region has 12 residues.

The CDR3 is CASSQDRTLAKNIQYF. Written as DNA, the CDR3 is TGCGCCAGCAGCCAAGATCGGACATTAGCCAAAAACATTCAGTACTTC. The chain joins TRBV4-1 to TRBJ2-4; a possible D gene is TRBD1 (5 bases). The V gene's germline CDR1 is MGHRA and CDR2 YSYEKL. The length of the CDR3 is 16 residues. V was pared by 0 bases and J by 0 bases, with 9 bases between.

This CDR3 is CASRPSGGRDTGELFF. The DNA of the CDR3 is TGCGCCAGCAGGCCGTCCGGGGGGCGCGACACCGGGGAGCTGTTTTTT. This sequence joins TRBV4-1 and TRBJ2-2; tentatively, D is TRBD2 (7 bases). The germline V gene has CDR1 MGHRA and CDR2 YSYEKL. This CDR3 has 16 residues. Trimming left V 6 bases short and J 3 bases short, with 17 bases between.

The gene calls are TRBV2 and TRBJ2-5; 12 bases align to TRBD2. CDR1 and CDR2 (germline): SNHLY, FYNNEI. The CDR3 has 15 residues. The V and J ends lost 4 bases and 4 bases, in that order; junction bases with no gene match: 4. In DNA, the CDR3 is TGTGCCAGCAGTGTCCCGGGACTAGCGGGAGAGACCCAGTACTTC. Its protein is CASSVPGLAGETQYF.

V gene TRBV9 combines with J gene TRBJ2-5; 7 bases agree with TRBD1. The CDR3 has 16 amino acids. V lost 0 bases and J lost 1; bases outside the gene matches: 6. CDR1 and CDR2 from the germline V gene are SGDLS and YYNGEE. CDR3 sequence: CASSVGTGVSQETQYF. CDR3 coding DNA: TGTGCCAGCAGCGTAGGTACAGGGGTTTCCCAAGAGACCCAGTACTTC. The complete variable domain, with remaining parts taken from reference TRBV9 and TRBJ2-5, reads DSGVTQTPKHLITATGQRVTLRCSPRSGDLSVYWYQQSLDQGLQFLIQYYNGEERAKGNILERFSAQQFPDLHSELNLSSLELGDSALYFCASSVGTGVSQETQYFGPGTRLLVL.

The chain carries TRBV11-2 and TRBJ2-7; no definite D call. The CDR3 sequence is 13 residues long. Between the trimmed V and J ends, which lost 4 bases and 3 bases, there was a span of 10 bases. Germline CDR1 reads SGHAT; CDR2 reads FQNNGV. CDR3 sequence (DNA): TGTGCCAGCAGCTCAAGCCTACGCTACGAGCAGTACTTC. Translation: CASSSSLRYEQYF. Full variable domain (missing parts from reference TRBV11-2 and TRBJ2-7): EAGVAQSPRYKIIEKRQSVAFWCNPISGHATLYWYQQILGQGPKLLIQFQNNGVVDDSQLPKDRFSAERLKGVDSTLKIQPAKLEDSAVYLCASSSSLRYEQYFGPGTRLTVT.

The V gene is TRBV30, the J gene TRBJ2-3; D gene unclear. Trimming took off 2 bases at V and 0 bases at J, with 6 bases between the two ends. The CDR3 totals 13 residues. CDR1 is GTSNPN and CDR2 is SVGIG in the germline V gene (reference sequence). The DNA of the CDR3 is TGTGCCTGGAGTTTTTCTAGCACAGATACGCAGTATTTT. Encoded protein: CAWSFSSTDTQYF.

Details on this clone: Other DNA variants within this sample encode the same CDR3. This rearrangement joins TRBV5-8 to TRBJ1-5, with 9 nucleotides matching TRBD1. Germline V gene lookup returns CDR1 SGHTS and CDR2 YDEGEE. V was pared by 3 bases and J by 2 bases, with 0 bases of the junction left unmatched. This CDR3 spans 14 amino acids. CDR3 in amino acids: CASSWTGGNQPQHF. CDR3 sequence (DNA): TGTGCCAGCAGCTGGACAGGGGGCAATCAGCCCCAGCATTTT.

The chain is built from TRBV19 and TRBJ2-1, with 8 bases lining up with TRBD2. V lost 4 bases to trimming and J lost 8 bases; unmatched junction nucleotides: 10. This CDR3 contains 15 residues. Germline V gene lookup returns CDR1 LNHDA and CDR2 SQIVND (reference sequence). The CDR3 nucleotides read TGTGCCAGTAGTACGTCGGGAGGGCCAGGGGATGAGCAGTTCTTC. Residues: CASSTSGGPGDEQFF.

J is TRBJ2-7 and V is TRBV28; the match to TRBD2 covers 9 bases. The CDR3 sequence is 16 residues long. Germline loops: CDR1 MDHEN, CDR2 SYDVKM. J gave up 5 bases and V 5 bases, and 13 bases lay outside the gene matches. The CDR3 loop reads CASSTPIEREAHEQYF. CDR3 DNA: TGTGCCAGCAGTACGCCCATTGAGCGGGAGGCTCACGAGCAGTACTTC.

This chain joins TRBV2 and TRBJ2-3, with a tentative D call TRBD1 (5 bases). The germline gives CDR1 SNHLY, CDR2 FYNNEI. CDR3 size: 14 residues. The ends were cut back, 11 bases at V and 0 bases at J, with 15 bases in the middle. In DNA form, the CDR3 reads TGTGCCGGGCAGGGCCGTGCTAGCACAGATACGCAGTATTTT. It is translated as CAGQGRASTDTQYF.

This chain uses TRBV5-1 with TRBJ1-6; D gene ambiguous. CDR1 and CDR2 from the germline V gene are SGHRS and YFSETQ. V was shortened by 2 bases and J by 0 bases, with 6 bases between the two germline ends. The CDR3 totals 15 residues. CDR3 DNA: TGCGCCAGCAGCTTTGGGAGCTCCTATAATTCACCCCTCCACTTT. It codes for CASSFGSSYNSPLHF.

The chain has TRBV5-1 and TRBJ1-6, with D possibly being TRBD1 (5 bases). CDR1 and CDR2 from the germline V gene are SGHRS and YFSETQ. Trimming stripped 0 bases from V and 7 bases from J, with 11 bases between. This CDR3 is built from 15 residues. The CDR3 DNA sequence: TGCGCCAGCAGCTTGGAGGGGCAGGTGAATTCACCCCTCCACTTT. As protein: CASSLEGQVNSPLHF.

J is TRBJ2-7 and V is TRBV20-1; perhaps TRBD2 as D (7 bases). The germline V and J ends were trimmed by 3 bases and 6 bases, with 18 bases remaining between them. CDR3 length: 14 residues. Germline V gene sequence: CDR1 DFQATT, CDR2 SNEGSKA (reference sequence). The chain's CDR3 is CSASPGGVLGEQYF. CDR3 in DNA: TGCAGTGCTAGTCCGGGGGGCGTCTTGGGCGAGCAGTACTTC.

This clone was seen only once. The chain couples TRBV2 to TRBJ1-5; D might be TRBD1 (5 bases). Trimming took 4 bases from V and 4 from J, leaving 8 bases between them. The CDR3 spans 13 residues. Germline CDR1 SNHLY, CDR2 FYNNEI. In DNA, the CDR3 is TGTGCCAGCAGTGGGGCAGGGAATCAGCCCCAGCATTTT. It is translated as CASSGAGNQPQHF.